This T cell receptor (beta chain) stems from a study of CD4 and CD8 cells across lung adenocarcinoma regions (dated by TCRdb to the late 2010s). Describing the broader study: To look at intratumor heterogeneity in the T cell receptor repertoire, the study compared tumor centers against tumor margins.

The donors were patients who had localized lung adenocarcinoma, which is a subtype of non-small cell lung cancer. These samples came from the centers of localized lung adenocarcinomas. For TCR repertoire analysis, CD4+ T cells from tumor tissue were profiled apart from CD8+ T cells. This clonotype is labeled medium-sized (0.01 to 0.1%). Its antigen target is currently unknown. Base qualities are not at hand, and no much larger clone is one base apart. The germline V gene (reference sequence) sets CDR1 to MNHEY and CDR2 to SMNVEV. The CDR3 starts with the cysteine, ends with the phenylalanine, and has 13 residues. Just the 39-base CDR3 DNA is kept, in frame starting at base 1. Library preparation was by PCR. The instrument given in TCRdb is HiSeq X Ten. TCRdb cleaned the public reads at Q25 with fastp, built clones with MiXCR and kept in-frame beta chains. Each entry merges the rows of one CDR3 protein and shows their most common DNA and genes. The sample yields about 23,000 distinct CDR3 sequences; roughly half were counted once. The top ten constitute about 21% of the sample.

This chain joins TRBV27 to TRBJ2-5, with TRBD1 perhaps the D gene, on 6 matching bases. The DNA end favors TRBJ2-7, so the J call may be wrong. The clonotype originates from a male donor with lung adenocarcinoma. The CD4 and CD8 labels of this study may be unreliable. The sequenced material came from CD4+ T cells from the center of a lung tumor. In the paper's terms, the cell subset or site label means: tumor center region. The CDR3 amino acid sequence is: CASRPYRVSEQYF. The DNA reads as follows: TGTGCCAGCAGGCCCTACAGGGTTAGCGAGCAGTACTTC.